Below, 8 T cell receptor beta chains from the same sample are listed, as sequenced in a study of T cell clusters in autoimmune cytopenias. TRB was amplified by touch-down multiplex PCR, primer pools A and B combined. TCRdb re-called the multiplex PCR reads and catalogs CDR3 proteins one per entry, DNA excluded. There are 5,500 to 8,500 distinct CDR3 sequences in the sample, with about 25% held by the top ten. TRB was amplified from about 270 ng of peripheral blood genomic DNA per sample. The specimen sequenced was peripheral blood. Receptor source: a human donor with an autoimmune cytopenia or autoimmune hepatitis (not recorded which).

This clonotype shows up as medium-sized by frequency. The chain employs TRBV19 and TRBJ2-6. The CDR3 contains 15 residues. The germline V gene has CDR1 LNHDA and CDR2 SQIVND (reference sequence). This CDR3 reads CASSISTAGANVLTF. Drawing the rest from reference TRBV19 and TRBJ2-6, the complete variable domain is DGGITQSPKYLFRKEGQNVTLSCEQNLNHDAMYWYRQDPGQGLRLIYYSQIVNDFQKGDIAEGYSVSREKKESFPLTVTSAQKNPTAFYLCASSISTAGANVLTFGAGSRLTVL.

The rearrangement joins TRBV19 to TRBJ1-1. The CDR3 contains 13 residues. Germline V gene data show CDR1 as LNHDA and CDR2 as SQIVND (reference sequence). The CDR3 loop reads CASRDSGNTEAFF.

According to its frequency, this clonotype is medium-sized. This chain connects TRBV19 to TRBJ2-1. CDR1 and CDR2 from the germline V gene are LNHDA and SQIVND (reference sequence). CDR3 length: 16 amino acids. CDR3 loop: CASSIIFASSNNEQFF.

The chain is built from TRBV30 and TRBJ1-1. This CDR3 comprises 13 residues. Germline CDR1 and CDR2: GTSNPN and SVGIG (reference sequence). CDR3 sequence: CAWDRLARTEAFF.

The chain joins TRBV5-1 to TRBJ2-4. Germline assignment: CDR1 SGHRS and CDR2 YFSETQ. This CDR3 comprises 15 residues. CDR3 sequence reads: CASSSRGNLNDIQYF. Combining the CDR3 with reference TRBV5-1 and TRBJ2-4 gives the whole variable domain KAGVTQTPRYLIKTRGQQVTLSCSPISGHRSVSWYQQTPGQGLQFLFEYFSETQRNKGNFPGRFSGRQFSNSRSEMNVSTLELGDSALYLCASSSRGNLNDIQYFGAGTRLSVL.

Judged by frequency, this clonotype is medium-sized. The gene calls are TRBV19 and TRBJ1-2; TCRdb selects TRBD1, and the lack of DNA leaves this call unchecked. The CDR3 totals 15 residues. Germline CDR1 and CDR2: LNHDA and SQIVND (reference sequence). CDR3 sequence reads: CASSSGTGFNYGYTF.

V gene TRBV12-3 or TRBV12-4 combines with J gene TRBJ2-3; TCRdb's D gene call, TRBD2, goes unchecked for lack of DNA. The CDR3 consists of 15 residues. The CDR3 sequence is CASSFRGGFTDTQYF.

This clonotype is called medium-sized based on its frequency. The chain combines TRBV6-5 with TRBJ2-5. Per germline, CDR1 MNHEY and CDR2 SVGAGI. CDR3 size: 12 residues. The CDR3 here is CASSYSQETQYF.